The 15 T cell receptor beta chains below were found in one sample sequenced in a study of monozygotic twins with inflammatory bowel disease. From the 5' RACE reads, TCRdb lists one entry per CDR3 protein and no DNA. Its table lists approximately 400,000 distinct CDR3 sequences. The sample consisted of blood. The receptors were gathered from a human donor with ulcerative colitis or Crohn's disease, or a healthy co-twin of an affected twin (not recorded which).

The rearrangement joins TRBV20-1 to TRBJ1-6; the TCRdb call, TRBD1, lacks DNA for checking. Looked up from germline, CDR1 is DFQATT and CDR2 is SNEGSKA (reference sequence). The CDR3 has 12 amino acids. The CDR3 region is CSASGPNSPLHF.

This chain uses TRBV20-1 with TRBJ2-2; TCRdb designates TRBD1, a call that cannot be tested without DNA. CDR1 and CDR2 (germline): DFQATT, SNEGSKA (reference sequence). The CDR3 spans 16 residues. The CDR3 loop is CSARDAYGILTGELFF.

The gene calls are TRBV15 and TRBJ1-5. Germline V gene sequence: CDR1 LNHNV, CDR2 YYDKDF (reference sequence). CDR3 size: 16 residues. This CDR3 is CATSRARGGRNQPQHF.

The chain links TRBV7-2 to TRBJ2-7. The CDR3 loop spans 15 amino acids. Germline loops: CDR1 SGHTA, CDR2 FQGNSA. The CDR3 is CASSFRWELAYEQYF. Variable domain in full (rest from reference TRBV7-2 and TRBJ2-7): GAGVSQSPSNKVTEKGKDVELRCDPISGHTALYWYRQSLGQGLEFLIYFQGNSAPDKSGLPSDRFSAERTGGSVSTLTIQRTQQEDSAVYLCASSFRWELAYEQYFGPGTRLTVT.

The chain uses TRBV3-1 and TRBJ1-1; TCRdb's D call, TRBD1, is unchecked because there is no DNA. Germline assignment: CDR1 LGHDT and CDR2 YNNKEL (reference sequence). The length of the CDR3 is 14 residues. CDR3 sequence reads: CASKQGLLNTEAFF.

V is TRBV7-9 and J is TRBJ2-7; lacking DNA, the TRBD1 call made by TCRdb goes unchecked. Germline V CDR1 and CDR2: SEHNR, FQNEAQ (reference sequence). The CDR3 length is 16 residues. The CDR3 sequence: CASSLTGPGPSYEQYF.

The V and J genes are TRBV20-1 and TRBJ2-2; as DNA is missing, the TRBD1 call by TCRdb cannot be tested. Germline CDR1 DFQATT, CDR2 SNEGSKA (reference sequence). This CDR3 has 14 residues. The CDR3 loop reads CSASHRVGADKLFF.

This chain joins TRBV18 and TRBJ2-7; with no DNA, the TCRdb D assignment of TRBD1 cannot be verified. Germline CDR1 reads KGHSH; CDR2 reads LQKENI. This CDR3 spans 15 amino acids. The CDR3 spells CASSPGTGFTYEQYF.

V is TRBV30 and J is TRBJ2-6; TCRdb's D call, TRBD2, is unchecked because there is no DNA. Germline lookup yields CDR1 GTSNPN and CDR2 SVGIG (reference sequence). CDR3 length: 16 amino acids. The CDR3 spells CAWGGGRRSGANVLTF.

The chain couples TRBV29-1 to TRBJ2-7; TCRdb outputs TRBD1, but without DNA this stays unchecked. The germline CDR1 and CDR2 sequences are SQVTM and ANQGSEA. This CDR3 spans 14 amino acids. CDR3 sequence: CSVEGAAGADEQYF.

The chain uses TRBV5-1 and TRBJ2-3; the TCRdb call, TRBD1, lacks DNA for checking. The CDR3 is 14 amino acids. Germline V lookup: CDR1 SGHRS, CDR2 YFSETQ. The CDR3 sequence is CASSAGQSTDTQYF.

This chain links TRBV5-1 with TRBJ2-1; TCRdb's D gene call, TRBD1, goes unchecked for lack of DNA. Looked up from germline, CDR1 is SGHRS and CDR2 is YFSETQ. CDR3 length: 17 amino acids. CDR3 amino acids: CASSYARGRVSYNEQFF.

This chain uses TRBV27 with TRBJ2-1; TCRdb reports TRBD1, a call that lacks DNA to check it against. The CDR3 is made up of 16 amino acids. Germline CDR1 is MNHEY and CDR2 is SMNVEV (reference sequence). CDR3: CASSFGVNRGQYEQFF.

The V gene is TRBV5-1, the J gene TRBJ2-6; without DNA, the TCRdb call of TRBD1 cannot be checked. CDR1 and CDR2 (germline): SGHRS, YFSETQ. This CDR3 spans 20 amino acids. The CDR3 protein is CASSLAWTGKIYSGANVLTF.

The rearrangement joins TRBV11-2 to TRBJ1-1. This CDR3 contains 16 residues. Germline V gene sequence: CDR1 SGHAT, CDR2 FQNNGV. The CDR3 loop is CASSLDGEGVNTEAFF.